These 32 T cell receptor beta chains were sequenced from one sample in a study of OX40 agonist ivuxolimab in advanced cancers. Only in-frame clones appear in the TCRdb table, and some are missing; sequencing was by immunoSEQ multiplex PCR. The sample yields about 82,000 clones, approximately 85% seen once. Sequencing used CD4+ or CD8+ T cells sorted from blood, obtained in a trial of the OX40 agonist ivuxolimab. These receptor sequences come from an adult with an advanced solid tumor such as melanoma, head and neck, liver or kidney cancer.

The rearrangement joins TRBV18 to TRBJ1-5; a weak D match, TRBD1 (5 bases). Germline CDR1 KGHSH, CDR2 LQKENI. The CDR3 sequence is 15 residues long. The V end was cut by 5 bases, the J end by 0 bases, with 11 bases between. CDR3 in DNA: TGTGCCAGCTCAGGGACGGGCTATAGCAATCAGCCCCAGCATTTT. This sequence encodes CASSGTGYSNQPQHF.

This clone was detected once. The CDR3 loop is CASSLTSGRRTGELFF. The CDR3 DNA reads as TGTGCCAGCAGCTTGACTAGCGGTCGTCGAACCGGGGAGCTGTTTTTT. The V gene is TRBV11-2, the J gene TRBJ2-2; 9 positions agree with TRBD2. The CDR3 is 16 residues long. J lost 5 bases, V lost 3 bases, and 7 bases had no gene match. Germline values: CDR1 SGHAT, CDR2 FQNNGV.

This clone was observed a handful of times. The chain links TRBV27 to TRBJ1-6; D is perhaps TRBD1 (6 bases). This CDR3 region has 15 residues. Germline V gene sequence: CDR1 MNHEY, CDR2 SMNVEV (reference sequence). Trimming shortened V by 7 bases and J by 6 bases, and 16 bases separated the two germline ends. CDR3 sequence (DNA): TGTGCCAGCACCGTAACAGGGAGAATTAATTCACCCCTCCACTTT. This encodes CASTVTGRINSPLHF.

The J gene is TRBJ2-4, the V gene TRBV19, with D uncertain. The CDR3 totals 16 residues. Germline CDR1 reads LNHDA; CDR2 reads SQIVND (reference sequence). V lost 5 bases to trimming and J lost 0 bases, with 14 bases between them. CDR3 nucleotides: TGTGCCAGTAGTGACCCCCCCGGCCTAGCCAAAAACATTCAGTACTTC. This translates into CASSDPPGLAKNIQYF.

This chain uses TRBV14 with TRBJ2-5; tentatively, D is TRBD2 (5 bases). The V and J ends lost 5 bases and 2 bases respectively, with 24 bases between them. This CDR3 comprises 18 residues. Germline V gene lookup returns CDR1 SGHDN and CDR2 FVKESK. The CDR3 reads CASSKVAGGWSLQETQYF. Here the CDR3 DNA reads TGTGCCAGCAGCAAAGTGGCAGGAGGATGGTCACTTCAAGAGACCCAGTACTTC.

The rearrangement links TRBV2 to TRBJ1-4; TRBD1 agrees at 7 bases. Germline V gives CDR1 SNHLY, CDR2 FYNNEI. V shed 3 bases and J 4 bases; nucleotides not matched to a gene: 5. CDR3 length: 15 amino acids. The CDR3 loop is CASSERGQSNEKLFF. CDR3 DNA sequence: TGTGCCAGCAGTGAGAGGGGACAGAGTAATGAAAAACTGTTTTTT.

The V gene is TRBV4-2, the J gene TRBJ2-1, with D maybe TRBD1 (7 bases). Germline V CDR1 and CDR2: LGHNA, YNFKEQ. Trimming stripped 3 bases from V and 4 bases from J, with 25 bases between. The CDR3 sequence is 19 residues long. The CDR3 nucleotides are TGTGCCAGCAGCCACCAATTACCGCTGGGGGGACAGAGATACAATGAGCAGTTCTTC. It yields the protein CASSHQLPLGGQRYNEQFF.

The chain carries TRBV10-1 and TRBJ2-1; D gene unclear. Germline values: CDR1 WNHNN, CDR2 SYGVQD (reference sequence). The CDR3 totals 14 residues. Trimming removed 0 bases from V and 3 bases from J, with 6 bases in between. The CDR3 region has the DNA TGCGCCAGCAGTGAGTCGACGTTCTACAATGAGCAGTTCTTC. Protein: CASSESTFYNEQFF.

The CDR3 nucleotides read TGCGCCAGCAGCCAAGGGGGTAGCCGGGGCCGGGATACGCAGTATTTT. It is translated as CASSQGGSRGRDTQYF. This sequence joins TRBV4-3 and TRBJ2-3, with D perhaps TRBD1 or TRBD2 (5 bases each). The CDR3 has 16 residues. Germline V gene sequence: CDR1 LGHNA, CDR2 YSLEER. V lost 1 base to trimming and J lost 6 bases, with 17 bases between them.

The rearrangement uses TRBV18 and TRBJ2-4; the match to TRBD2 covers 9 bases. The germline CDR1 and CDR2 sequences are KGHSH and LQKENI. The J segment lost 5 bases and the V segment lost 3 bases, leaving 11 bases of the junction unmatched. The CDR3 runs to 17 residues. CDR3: CASSPRRGSGGQNIQYF. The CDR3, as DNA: TGTGCCAGCTCACCCCGAAGAGGTAGCGGGGGACAAAACATTCAGTACTTC. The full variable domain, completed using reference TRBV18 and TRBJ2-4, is NAGVMQNPRHLVRRRGQEARLRCSPMKGHSHVYWYRQLPEEGLKFMVYLQKENIIDESGMPKERFSAEFPKEGPSILRIQQVVRGDSAAYFCASSPRRGSGGQNIQYFGAGTRLSVL.

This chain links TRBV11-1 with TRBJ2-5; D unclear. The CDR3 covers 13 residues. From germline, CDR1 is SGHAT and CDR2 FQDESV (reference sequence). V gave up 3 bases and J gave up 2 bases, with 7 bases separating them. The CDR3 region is CASSFTLQETQYF. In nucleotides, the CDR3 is TGTGCCAGCAGCTTCACATTACAAGAGACCCAGTACTTC. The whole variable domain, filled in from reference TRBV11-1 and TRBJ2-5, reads EAEVAQSPRYKITEKSQAVAFWCDPISGHATLYWYRQILGQGPELLVQFQDESVVDDSQLPKDRFSAERLKGVDSTLKIQPAELGDSAMYLCASSFTLQETQYFGPGTRLLVL.

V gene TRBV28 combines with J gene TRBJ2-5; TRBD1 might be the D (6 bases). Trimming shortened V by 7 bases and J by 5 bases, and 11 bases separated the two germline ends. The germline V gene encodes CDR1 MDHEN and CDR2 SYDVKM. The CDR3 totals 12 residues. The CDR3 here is CASNRAEETQYF. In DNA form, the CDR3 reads TGTGCCAGCAACAGGGCCGAGGAGACCCAGTACTTC.

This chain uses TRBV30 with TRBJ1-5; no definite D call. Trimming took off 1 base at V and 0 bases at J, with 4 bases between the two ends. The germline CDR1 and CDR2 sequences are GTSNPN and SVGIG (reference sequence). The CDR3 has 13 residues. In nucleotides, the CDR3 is TGTGCCTGGAGTGAGAGTAGCAATCAGCCCCAGCATTTT. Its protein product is CAWSESSNQPQHF.

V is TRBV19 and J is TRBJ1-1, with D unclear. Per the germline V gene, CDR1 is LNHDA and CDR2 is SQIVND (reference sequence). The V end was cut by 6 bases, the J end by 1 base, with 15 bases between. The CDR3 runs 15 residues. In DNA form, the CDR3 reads TGTGCCAGTAGGAGTAGGGTCTGGGCGAACACTGAAGCTTTCTTT. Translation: CASRSRVWANTEAFF.

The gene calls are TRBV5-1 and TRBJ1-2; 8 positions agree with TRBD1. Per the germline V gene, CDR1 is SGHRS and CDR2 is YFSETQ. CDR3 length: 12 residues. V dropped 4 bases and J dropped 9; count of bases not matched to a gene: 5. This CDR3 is CASSTGQGSYTF. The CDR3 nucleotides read TGCGCCAGCAGCACCGGACAGGGAAGCTACACCTTC.

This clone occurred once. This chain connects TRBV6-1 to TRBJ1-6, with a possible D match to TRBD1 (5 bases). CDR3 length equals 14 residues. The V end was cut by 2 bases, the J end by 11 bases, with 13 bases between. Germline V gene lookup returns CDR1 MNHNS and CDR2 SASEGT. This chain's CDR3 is CASSEFQGRTPLHF. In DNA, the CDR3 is TGTGCCAGCAGTGAATTCCAGGGAAGAACACCCCTCCACTTT.

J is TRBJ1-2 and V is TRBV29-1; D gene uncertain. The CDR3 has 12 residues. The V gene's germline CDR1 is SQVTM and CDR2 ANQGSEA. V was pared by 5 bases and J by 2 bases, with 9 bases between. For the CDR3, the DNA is TGCAGCGTTCCGCGGAGCAACTATGGCTACACCTTC. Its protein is CSVPRSNYGYTF. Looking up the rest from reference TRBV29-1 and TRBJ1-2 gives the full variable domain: SAVISQKPSRDICQRGTSLTIQCQVDSQVTMMFWYRQQPGQSLTLIATANQGSEATYESGFVIDKFPISRPNLTFSTLTVSNMSPEDSSIYLCSVPRSNYGYTFGSGTRLTVV.

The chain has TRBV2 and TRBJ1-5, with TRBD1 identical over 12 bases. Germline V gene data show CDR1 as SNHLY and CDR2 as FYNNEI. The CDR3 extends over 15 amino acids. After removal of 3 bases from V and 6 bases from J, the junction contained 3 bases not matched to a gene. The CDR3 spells CASSEGTGGGQPQHF. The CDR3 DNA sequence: TGTGCCAGCAGTGAGGGGACAGGGGGCGGTCAGCCCCAGCATTTT.

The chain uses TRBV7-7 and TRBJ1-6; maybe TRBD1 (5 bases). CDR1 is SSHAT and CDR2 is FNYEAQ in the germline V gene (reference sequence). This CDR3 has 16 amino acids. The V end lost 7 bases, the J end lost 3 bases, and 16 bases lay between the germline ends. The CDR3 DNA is TGTGCCAGCATTAGGAAGGGGCTTATCTATAATTCACCCCTCCACTTT. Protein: CASIRKGLIYNSPLHF.

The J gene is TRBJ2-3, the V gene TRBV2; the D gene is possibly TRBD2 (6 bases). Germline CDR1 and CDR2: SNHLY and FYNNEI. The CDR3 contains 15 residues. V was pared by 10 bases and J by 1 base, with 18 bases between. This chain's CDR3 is CATKKTRSGTDTQYF. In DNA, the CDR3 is TGTGCCACCAAGAAGACTAGAAGCGGCACAGATACGCAGTATTTT.

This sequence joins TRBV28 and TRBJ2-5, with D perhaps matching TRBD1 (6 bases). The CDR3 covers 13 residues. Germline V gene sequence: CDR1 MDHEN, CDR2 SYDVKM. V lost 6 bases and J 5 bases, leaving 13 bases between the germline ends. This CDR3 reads CASRLQGAETQYF. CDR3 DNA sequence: TGTGCCAGCAGGCTACAGGGTGCGGAGACCCAGTACTTC. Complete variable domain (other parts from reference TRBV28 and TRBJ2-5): DVKVTQSSRYLVKRTGEKVFLECVQDMDHENMFWYRQDPGLGLRLIYFSYDVKMKEKGDIPEGYSVSREKKERFSLILESASTNQTSMYLCASRLQGAETQYFGPGTRLLVL.

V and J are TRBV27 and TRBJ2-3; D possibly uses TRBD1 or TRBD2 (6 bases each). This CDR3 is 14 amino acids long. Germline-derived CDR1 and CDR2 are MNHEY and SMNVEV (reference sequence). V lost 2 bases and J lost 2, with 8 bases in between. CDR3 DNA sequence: TGTGCCAGCAGTTTACGGGGGCTCACAGATACGCAGTATTTT. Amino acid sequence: CASSLRGLTDTQYF.

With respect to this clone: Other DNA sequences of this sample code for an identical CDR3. The CDR3 DNA reads TGTGCCAGTAGCCGGGACGGAGGCTCTGGAAACACCATATATTTT. This gives the protein CASSRDGGSGNTIYF. The chain combines TRBV19 with TRBJ1-3, with a weak D call TRBD1 (5 bases). CDR1 is LNHDA, CDR2 SQIVND, per germline (reference sequence). Deletions cut 6 bases from V and 0 bases from J, with 12 bases between. The CDR3 is made up of 15 amino acids.

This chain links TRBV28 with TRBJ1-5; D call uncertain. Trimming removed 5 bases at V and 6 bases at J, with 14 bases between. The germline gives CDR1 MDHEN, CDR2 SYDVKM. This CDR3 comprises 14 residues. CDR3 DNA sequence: TGTGCCAGCAGTCCTCATGGAGAAAGTCAGCCCCAGCATTTT. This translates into CASSPHGESQPQHF.

The DNA for the CDR3 is TGTGCCAGCAGCTCCCCCCGGCAGGGTGGCCACGAGCAGTACTTC. It is translated as CASSSPRQGGHEQYF. V usage is TRBV11-1 and J usage is TRBJ2-7; weak D call: TRBD1 (5 bases). This CDR3 has 15 residues. Germline V lookup: CDR1 SGHAT, CDR2 FQDESV (reference sequence). V was shortened by 4 bases and J by 5 bases, with 18 bases between the two germline ends.

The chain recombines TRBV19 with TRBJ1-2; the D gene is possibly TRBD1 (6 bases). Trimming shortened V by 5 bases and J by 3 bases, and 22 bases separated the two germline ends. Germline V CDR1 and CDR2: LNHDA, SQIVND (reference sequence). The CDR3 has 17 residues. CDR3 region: CASSQTRYQGQDYGYTF. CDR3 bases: TGTGCCAGTAGTCAGACACGATACCAGGGGCAAGACTATGGCTACACCTTC.

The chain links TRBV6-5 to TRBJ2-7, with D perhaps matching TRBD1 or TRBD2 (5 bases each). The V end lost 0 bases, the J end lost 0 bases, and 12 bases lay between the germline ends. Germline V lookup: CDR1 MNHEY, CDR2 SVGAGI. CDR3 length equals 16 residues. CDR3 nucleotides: TGTGCCAGCAGTTACTCGAGGGGTAGATTCTCCTACGAGCAGTACTTC. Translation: CASSYSRGRFSYEQYF.

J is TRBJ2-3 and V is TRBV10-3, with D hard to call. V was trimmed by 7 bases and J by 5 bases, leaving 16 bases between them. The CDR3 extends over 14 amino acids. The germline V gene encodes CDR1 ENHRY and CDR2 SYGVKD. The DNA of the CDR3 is TGTGCCATCAAAAATTCGGCCTTCAGAGATACGCAGTATTTT. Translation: CAIKNSAFRDTQYF.

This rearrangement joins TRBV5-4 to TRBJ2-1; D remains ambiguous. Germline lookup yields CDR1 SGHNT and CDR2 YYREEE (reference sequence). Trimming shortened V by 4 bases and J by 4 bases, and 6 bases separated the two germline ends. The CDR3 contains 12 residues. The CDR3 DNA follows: TGTGCCAGCAGCACATATTACAATGAGCAGTTCTTC. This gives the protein CASSTYYNEQFF. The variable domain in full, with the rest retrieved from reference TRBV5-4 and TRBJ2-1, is ETGVTQSPTHLIKTRGQQVTLRCSSQSGHNTVSWYQQALGQGPQFIFQYYREEENGRGNFPPRFSGLQFPNYSSELNVNALELDDSALYLCASSTYYNEQFFGPGTRLTVL.

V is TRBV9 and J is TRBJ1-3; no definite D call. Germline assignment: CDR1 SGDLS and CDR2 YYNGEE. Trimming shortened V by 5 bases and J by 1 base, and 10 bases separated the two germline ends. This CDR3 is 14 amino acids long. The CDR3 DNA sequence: TGTGCCAGCAGTGATGACTTGTCTGGAAACACCATATATTTT. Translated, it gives CASSDDLSGNTIYF.

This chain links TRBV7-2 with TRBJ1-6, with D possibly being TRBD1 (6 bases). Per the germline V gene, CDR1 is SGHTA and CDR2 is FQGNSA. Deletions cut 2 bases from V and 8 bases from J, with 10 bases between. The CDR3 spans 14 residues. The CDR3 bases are TGTGCCAGCAGCTTAAGGGCAGGGGATTCACCCCTCCACTTT. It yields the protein CASSLRAGDSPLHF.

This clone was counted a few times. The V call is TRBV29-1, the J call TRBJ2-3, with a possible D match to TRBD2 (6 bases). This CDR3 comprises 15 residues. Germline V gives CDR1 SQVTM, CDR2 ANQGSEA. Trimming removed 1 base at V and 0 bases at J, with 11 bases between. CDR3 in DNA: TGCAGCGTTGAAGGTGGGGGGATCAGCACAGATACGCAGTATTTT. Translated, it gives CSVEGGGISTDTQYF.